Listed below are T cell receptor beta chains from one sample, sequenced in a study of blood T cell repertoires in COVID-19. Sequencing was performed with immunoSEQ multiplex PCR; in TCRdb, only in-frame clones are kept and a portion is missing. Here the sample spans 150,000 or so clones, 81% being singletons. The sequenced sample was PBMCs or T cells enriched from blood (not recorded which). Receptors were obtained from a middle-aged woman with acute COVID-19. The CDR3 runs from the conserved cysteine through the conserved F or W. The D gene is left open where the match is weak. Some rows have no size entry. The others give once, few or many, or a class for an expanded clone.

V	size	D	J	DNA	CDR3
TRBV6-6	few	.	TRBJ1-2	TGTGCCAGCAGTTACTCGAAGACAGGTGGGGTCGCTGGCTACACCTTC	CASSYSKTGGVAGYTF
TRBV18	.	.	TRBJ2-5	TGTGCCAGCTCACCAAGCGCAGGAGGACGCCAAGAGACCCAGTACTTC	CASSPSAGGRQETQYF
TRBV28	many	.	TRBJ1-1	TGTGCCAGCAGTTCCCTACCGACAGAGAACACTGAAGCTTTCTTT	CASSSLPTENTEAFF
TRBV29-1	.	.	TRBJ2-1	TGCAGCGTTGGGGGGCTAGTAGCCTACAATGAGCAGTTCTTC	CSVGGLVAYNEQFF
TRBV6-1	.	TRBD2	TRBJ2-5	TGTGCCAGCAGTGAAGTCCTAGCGGGAGGGAGAGAGACCCAGTACTTC	CASSEVLAGGRETQYF
TRBV13	.	TRBD2	TRBJ2-5	TGTGCCAGCAGCTTTACTAGCGGGAGGGAAGAAGAGACCCAGTACTTC	CASSFTSGREEETQYF
TRBV7-3	.	.	TRBJ2-3	TGTGCCAGCAGCCCTACAGGGGATACGCAGTATTTT	CASSPTGDTQYF
TRBV6-5	once	TRBD1	TRBJ1-5	TGTGCCAGCACAGGGGGAGGCGGTCAGCCCCAGCATTTT	CASTGGGGQPQHF
TRBV5-1	.	TRBD2	TRBJ2-3	TGCGCCAGCAGCATCCGGACTAGTCCCCCAGATACGCAGTATTTT	CASSIRTSPPDTQYF
TRBV12-5	.	TRBD1	TRBJ1-2	TGTGCTAGTGGACCCCAGGGGGACACCTTC	CASGPQGDTF
TRBV7-3	.	.	TRBJ2-5	TGTGCCAGCAGCCCGGGGCCGGGAGAGGGGACCCAGTACTTC	CASSPGPGEGTQYF
TRBV6-4	.	.	TRBJ1-2	TGTGCCAGCAGTCCCCTGTCGGGATCTTATGGCTACACCTTC	CASSPLSGSYGYTF
TRBV19	many	TRBD1	TRBJ2-1	TGTGCCAGTAGTATCTTACAGGGGATCTACAATGAGCAGTTCTTC	CASSILQGIYNEQFF
TRBV6-4	.	TRBD2	TRBJ2-1	TGTGCCAGCAGTGAGCAGGGCCCAGCGGGAGAATTTGAGCAGTTCTTC	CASSEQGPAGEFEQFF
TRBV7-8	.	TRBD1	TRBJ2-5	TGTGCCACCAAGGGGGCTGGGGAGACCCAGTACTTC	CATKGAGETQYF
TRBV9	many	TRBD1	TRBJ1-5	TGTGCCAGCAGCGTAGGGACAGGGAGCGATCAGCCCCAGCATTTT	CASSVGTGSDQPQHF
TRBV5-1	once	TRBD2	TRBJ2-3	TGCGCCAGCAGACCCCTAGCGGGAGCTACAGATACGCAGTATTTT	CASRPLAGATDTQYF
TRBV4-1	.	.	TRBJ1-2	TGCGCCAGCAGCCAAATGGGGGGGTCCTATGGCTACACCTTC	CASSQMGGSYGYTF
TRBV15	.	.	TRBJ1-1	TGTGCCACCAGCAGACAGGGGAACACTGAAGCTTTCTTT	CATSRQGNTEAFF
TRBV5-6	.	.	TRBJ2-2	TGTGCCAGCAGCTATGGGCCCACACACAACACCGGGGAGCTGTTTTTT	CASSYGPTHNTGELFF
TRBV11-3	once	TRBD2	TRBJ2-1	TGTGCCAGCAGCTTATCCGGGACTAGCGGATACAATGAGCAGTTCTTC	CASSLSGTSGYNEQFF
TRBV10-1	.	TRBD1	TRBJ2-3	TGCGCCAGCAAATCCGGGACAGGGTGGGCCACAGATACGCAGTATTTT	CASKSGTGWATDTQYF
TRBV25-1	once	TRBD1	TRBJ1-1	TGTGCCAGCAGTGACATTGACAGGGTAGGTGAAGCTTTCTTT	CASSDIDRVGEAFF
TRBV11-3	.	TRBD1	TRBJ2-6	TGTGCCAGCAGCTCACAGGGGCCAGATGCTGGGGCCAACGTCCTGACTTTC	CASSSQGPDAGANVLTF